This T cell receptor beta chain was identified during a study of T cells in Graves' hyperthyroidism and ophthalmopathy. Amplified TCR beta CDR3 regions derived from RNA transcripts. Using the HTBI primer set, a first-round RT-PCR was run on the TCR CDR3. TCRdb fed the multiplex PCR reads into MiXCR, producing one record per CDR3 protein. This sample has under 450,000 distinct CDR3 sequences; roughly 15% occur once, and the top ten carry 34%. Study results and caveats: In validation, the model predicted ophthalmopathy. These predictions came a median about 6 months before onset.

V shed 8 bases and J shed 4 bases, with 11 bases lying between them. This CDR3 is built from 13 residues. CDR1 is KGHDR and CDR2 is SFDVKD in the germline V gene. This clonotype was counted at least ten times. What it binds is unknown. The chain carries TRBV24-1 and TRBJ2-1; D gene uncertain. Sequenced material: blood. This sequence was found in a woman aged 25 to 39 with Graves' hyperthyroidism that later progressed to Graves' ophthalmopathy. CDR3 protein: CATTSRNYNEQFF. CDR3 coding DNA: TGTGCCACCACAAGCAGGAATTACAATGAGCAGTTCTTC.